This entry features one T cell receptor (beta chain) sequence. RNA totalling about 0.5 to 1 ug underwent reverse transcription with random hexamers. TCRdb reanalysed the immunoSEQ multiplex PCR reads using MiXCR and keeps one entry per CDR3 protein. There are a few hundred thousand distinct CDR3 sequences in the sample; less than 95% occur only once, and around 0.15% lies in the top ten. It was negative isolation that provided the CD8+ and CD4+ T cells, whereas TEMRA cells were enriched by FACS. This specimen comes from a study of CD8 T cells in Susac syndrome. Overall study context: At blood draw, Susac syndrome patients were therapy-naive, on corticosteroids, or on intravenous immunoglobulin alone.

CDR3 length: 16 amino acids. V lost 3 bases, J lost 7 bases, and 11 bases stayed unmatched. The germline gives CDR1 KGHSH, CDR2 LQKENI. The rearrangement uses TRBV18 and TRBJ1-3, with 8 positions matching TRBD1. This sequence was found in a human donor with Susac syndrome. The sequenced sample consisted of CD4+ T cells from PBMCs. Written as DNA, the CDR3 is TGTGCCAGCTCACCGACGGGACAGGATCTCGGGAACACCATATATTTT. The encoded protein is CASSPTGQDLGNTIYF.